The 9 T cell receptor beta chains presented below share a single source sample, sequenced in a study of Tregs in tolerant kidney transplant recipients. The assay was immunoSEQ multiplex PCR, and TCRdb's table has in-frame clones only and misses some. Its table lists approximately 49,000 clones. The source material was CD4+ T cells from blood, sampled before the transplant. All receptors derive from a human donor who received a combined kidney and bone marrow transplant.

Concerning this clone: The read ends 3 residues early relative to the CDR3; the germline J gene fills the gap. The chain combines TRBV2 with TRBJ2-6; 7 positions match TRBD1. V trimming: 5 bases; J trimming: 5 bases; junction bases outside the gene matches: 6. Looked up from germline, CDR1 is SNHLY and CDR2 is FYNNEI. The CDR3 covers 15 residues. The sequenced CDR3 bases are TGTGCCAGCAGTTTAGGGGGCGCCTGGGCCAACGTC. It yields the protein CASSLGGAWANV. The CDR3, in full, reads CASSLGGAWANVLTF.

Remarks on this clone: The sequence runs out 3 residues before the end of the CDR3; the remainder is reconstructed from the germline J gene. This chain uses TRBV5-1 with TRBJ2-2; TRBD1 might be the D (5 bases). Trimming cost V 6 bases and J 2 bases, with 11 bases left between them. This CDR3 contains 14 residues. Germline lookup yields CDR1 SGHRS and CDR2 YFSETQ. The CDR3 DNA, read in part, is TGCGCCAGCAAATCTCAGGGTAACACCGGGGAG. Protein product: CASKSQGNTGE. The entire CDR3 protein is CASKSQGNTGELFF.

Points on this clone: The CDR3 end is not reached by the read, which stops 3 residues before it; the germline J gene fills it in. This chain uses TRBV14 with TRBJ2-3; 10 nucleotides align to TRBD2. This CDR3 region has 17 residues. Trimming at V came to 0 bases and at J to 2 bases, leaving 5 bases not matched to a gene. Looked up from germline, CDR1 is SGHDN and CDR2 is FVKESK. The sequenced part of the CDR3 DNA is TGTGCCAGCAGCCAAGATCTGACTAGCGGGTTCACAGATACG. Its protein product is CASSQDLTSGFTDT. Given in full, the CDR3 is CASSQDLTSGFTDTQYF.

Turning to this clone: Read sequence stops 3 residues before the CDR3 end, and the germline J gene provides the missing end. The chain carries TRBV5-6 and TRBJ1-2; perhaps TRBD1 as D (5 bases). Germline V CDR1 and CDR2: SGHDT, YYEEEE. The CDR3 spans 13 residues. CDR3 bases read: TGTGCCAGCAGCCCTCAACAGACAGACGGC. Amino acids: CASSPQQTDG. The CDR3 reads in full as CASSPQQTDGYTF.

With regard to this clone: Read coverage stops 3 residues before the CDR3 terminus; the germline J gene supplies the remainder. J is TRBJ1-1 and V is TRBV19, with D tentatively TRBD1 (6 bases). Germline CDR1 LNHDA, CDR2 SQIVND (reference sequence). Trimming stripped 6 bases from V and 4 bases from J, with 12 bases between. The CDR3 length is 13 residues. The CDR3: CASSHRVITEAFF. CDR3 DNA (partial): TGTGCCAGTAGCCACAGGGTAATCACTGAA.

With regard to this clone: The CDR3 end lies 3 residues beyond the end of the read and is filled in from the germline J gene. The J gene is TRBJ2-7, the V gene TRBV5-1; D might be TRBD2 (5 bases). The CDR3 consists of 15 residues. Germline V CDR1 and CDR2: SGHRS, YFSETQ. Trimming took off 0 bases at V and 0 bases at J, with 10 bases between the two ends. This CDR3 reads CASSLGNGDSYEQYF. CDR3 DNA, as far as it was read: TGCGCCAGCAGCTTGGGAAACGGGGACTCCTACGAG.

About this clone itself: The CDR3 is cut off 3 residues early in the read; its end comes from the germline J gene. J is TRBJ2-7 and V is TRBV20-1; the match to TRBD2 covers 8 bases. Per the germline V gene, CDR1 is DFQATT and CDR2 is SNEGSKA (reference sequence). The ends lost 4 bases at V and 0 bases at J; junction bases unmatched: 5. This CDR3 contains 14 residues. CDR3 amino acids: CSAKSGRVSYEQYF. The part of the CDR3 DNA that was read is TGCAGTGCTAAAAGCGGGAGAGTCTCCTACGAG.

A word on this clone: The read gets to within 3 residues of the CDR3 end, and the germline J gene fills in the rest. V is TRBV5-1 and J is TRBJ2-2; TRBD2 matches 9 bases. Germline V CDR1 and CDR2: SGHRS, YFSETQ. J gave up 5 bases and V 0 bases, and 8 bases lay outside the gene matches. The CDR3 runs to 17 residues. CDR3 DNA (partial): TGCGCCAGCAGCTTGGACTTCTATAGCGGGAGAACCGGGGAG. Translated, it gives CASSLDFYSGRTGE. The CDR3, in full, reads CASSLDFYSGRTGELFF.

Of note for this clone: The read ends 3 residues before the CDR3 terminus; that terminus is restored from the germline J gene. The chain uses TRBV6-1 and TRBJ2-1; 9 bases are a match to TRBD2. Germline values: CDR1 MNHNS, CDR2 SASEGT. V lost 0 bases and J lost 3; bases outside the gene matches: 6. CDR3 size: 17 residues. CDR3 region: CASSEATSGLVYNEQFF. CDR3 DNA (partial): TGTGCCAGCAGTGAAGCTACTAGCGGGCTGGTCTACAATGAG.